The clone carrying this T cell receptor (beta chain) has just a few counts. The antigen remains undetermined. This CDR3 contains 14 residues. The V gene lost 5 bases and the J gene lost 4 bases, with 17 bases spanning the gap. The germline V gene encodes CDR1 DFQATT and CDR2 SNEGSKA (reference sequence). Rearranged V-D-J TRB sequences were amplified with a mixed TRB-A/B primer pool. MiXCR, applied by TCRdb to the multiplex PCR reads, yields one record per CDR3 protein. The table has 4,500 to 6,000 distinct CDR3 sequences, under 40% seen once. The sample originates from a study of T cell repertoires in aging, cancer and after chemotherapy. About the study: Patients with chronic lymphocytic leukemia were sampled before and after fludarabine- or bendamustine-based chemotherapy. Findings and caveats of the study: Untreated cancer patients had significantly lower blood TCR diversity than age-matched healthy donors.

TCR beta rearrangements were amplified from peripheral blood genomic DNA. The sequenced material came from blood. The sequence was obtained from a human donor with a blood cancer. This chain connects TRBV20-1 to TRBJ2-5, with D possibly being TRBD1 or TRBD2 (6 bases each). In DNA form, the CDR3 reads TGCAGTGCTCCAAATGATGGGGGGCTAGAGACCCAGTACTTC. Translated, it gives CSAPNDGGLETQYF.